What follows are 11 T cell receptor beta chains derived from one specimen sequenced in a study of T cells in Graves' hyperthyroidism and ophthalmopathy (dated by TCRdb to the late 2010s). Library preparation was by multiplex PCR. Sequencing relied on an Illumina HiSeq 2000. TCR beta CDR3 regions were amplified from RNA transcripts. The TCR CDR3 was subjected to a first round of RT-PCR using the HTBI primer set and the Qiagen OneStep RT-PCR kit. TCRdb cleaned the public reads at Q25 with fastp, built clones with MiXCR and kept in-frame beta chains. A single entry per CDR3 protein holds the most common genes and DNA from its merged rows. Recorded for this sample are hundreds of thousands of distinct CDR3 sequences; around a quarter of them occurred a single time. Together, the top ten hold 11% of the sample. The sequenced sample was blood. These receptors came from a woman aged 25 to 39 with Graves' ophthalmopathy.

This clonotype has a count of ten or more. An end of the junction differs from the germline gene, which may be a read error. V gene TRBV20-1 combines with J gene TRBJ2-3, with D perhaps matching TRBD1 (5 bases). Per the germline V gene, CDR1 is DFQATT and CDR2 is SNEGSKA (reference sequence). The CDR3 runs to 13 residues. The DNA for the CDR3 is TGCAGTGCGAGAGCGCAGGGATCAGATACGCAGTATTTT. This codes for CSARAQGSDTQYF.

The chain carries TRBV6-1 and TRBJ1-1; tentatively, D is TRBD1 (5 bases). This CDR3 contains 11 residues. Per germline, CDR1 MNHNS and CDR2 SASEGT. Trimming pared 7 bases from V and 11 bases from J, leaving 14 bases between. The CDR3 region is CASNTGVGAFF. In DNA, the CDR3 is TGTGCCAGCAACACGGGGGTAGGGGCTTTCTTT.

This clonotype was seen ten or more times. J is TRBJ1-1 and V is TRBV11-2; D is unclear. V lost 4 bases, J lost 5 bases, and 8 bases lay in between. This CDR3 comprises 12 residues. Germline loops: CDR1 SGHAT, CDR2 FQNNGV. The CDR3 coding sequence is TGTGCCAGCAGCTCCCATTGGACTGAAGCTTTCTTT. Protein sequence: CASSSHWTEAFF.

On this clonotype: Possible read error: a much larger clone is one base away. The rearrangement links TRBV20-1 to TRBJ1-5, with D tentatively TRBD1 (6 bases). Germline V CDR1 and CDR2: DFQATT, SNEGSKA (reference sequence). The V and J ends lost 6 bases and 4 bases respectively, with 10 bases between them. This CDR3 has 12 amino acids. CDR3 bases: TGCAGTGCCAGGGACACGAATCAGCCCCAGCATTTT. Amino acids: CSARDTNQPQHF.

This clonotype occurred a few times. The V call is TRBV5-4, the J call TRBJ2-5, with D hard to call. The CDR3 has 14 residues. Trimming cost V 4 bases and J 5 bases, with 15 bases left between them. Germline CDR1 is SGHNT and CDR2 is YYREEE (reference sequence). The chain's CDR3 is CASSEPTSPETQYF. CDR3 DNA sequence: TGTGCCAGCAGCGAACCGACAAGCCCCGAGACCCAGTACTTC.

This clonotype was observed at least ten times. This chain joins TRBV25-1 and TRBJ1-5, with no clear D. Trimming removed 4 bases from V and 1 base from J, with 8 bases in between. The CDR3 length is 14 residues. Germline V CDR1 and CDR2: MGHDK, SYGVNS. CDR3 sequence reads: CASSGQGSNQPQHF. The CDR3 DNA reads TGTGCCAGCAGTGGACAAGGGAGCAATCAGCCCCAGCATTTT.

In this sample, this clonotype turned up many times. The chain has TRBV20-1 and TRBJ1-5, with 9 bases aligning to TRBD1. The germline V gene has CDR1 DFQATT and CDR2 SNEGSKA (reference sequence). V was clipped by 2 bases and J by 0 bases; unmatched bases: 11. The length of the CDR3 is 18 residues. The CDR3 sequence is CSARSPTGGADSNQPQHF. As DNA, the CDR3 is TGCAGTGCTAGATCGCCGACAGGGGGAGCAGATAGCAATCAGCCCCAGCATTTT.

This clonotype appeared a few times. The chain carries TRBV9 and TRBJ2-5, with TRBD2 matching 16 bases. CDR1 SGDLS and CDR2 YYNGEE come from the germline V gene. The CDR3 consists of 16 residues. V shed 4 bases and J 3 bases; nucleotides not matched to a gene: 3. The CDR3 protein is CASSPGTSGGEETQYF. Here the CDR3 DNA reads TGTGCCAGCAGCCCTGGGACTAGCGGGGGGGAAGAGACCCAGTACTTC.

This clonotype was seen many times. This rearrangement joins TRBV19 to TRBJ1-5; D perhaps matches TRBD1 (6 bases). Germline CDR1 LNHDA, CDR2 SQIVND (reference sequence). CDR3 size: 15 residues. With 5 bases removed from V and 5 bases from J, the gap between germline ends came to 16 bases. The CDR3 spells CASSLGPGAYQPQHF. In DNA form, the CDR3 reads TGTGCCAGTAGTTTGGGACCGGGGGCCTATCAGCCCCAGCATTTT.

At least ten counts were recorded for this clonotype. CDR3 amino acids: CASSYSIQGGYTF. The CDR3 DNA reads as TGTGCCAGCAGTTACTCGATCCAAGGGGGCTACACCTTC. This chain uses TRBV6-5 with TRBJ1-2; the D is unclear. From germline, CDR1 is MNHEY and CDR2 SVGAGI. Trimming took off 0 bases at V and 8 bases at J, with 10 bases between the two ends. The CDR3 is 13 amino acids.

J is TRBJ1-5 and V is TRBV29-1, with 7 bases that match TRBD1. The CDR3 totals 13 residues. After removal of 6 bases from V and 2 bases from J, the junction contained 4 bases not matched to a gene. The V gene's germline CDR1 is SQVTM and CDR2 ANQGSEA. The CDR3 protein is CSVGGQGNQPQHF. The CDR3 bases are TGCAGCGTCGGAGGACAGGGCAATCAGCCCCAGCATTTT.